One sample yielded the 29 T cell receptor beta chains listed below, sequenced in a study of shared clonotypes between healthy human individuals. Profiling relied on immunoSEQ multiplex PCR, and the TCRdb table lists in-frame clones only, not all of them. The sample yields about 2.4 million clones, over 85% seen once. The material sequenced was naive CD4+ T cells from PBMCs. As to subset: CD45RA+ positively selected. These receptors all come from a man between 18 and 29 years old in good health. Some clones in this sample may be carry-over from other donors' samples.

This rearrangement joins TRBV15 to TRBJ1-5; D unclear. The germline V gene encodes CDR1 LNHNV and CDR2 YYDKDF (reference sequence). The CDR3 contains 16 residues. V was shortened by 5 bases and J by 5 bases, with 19 bases between the two germline ends. The DNA for the CDR3 is TGTGCCACCAGCGGAGTCCGTCGGGCTCGGGATCAGCCCCAGCATTTT. It yields the protein CATSGVRRARDQPQHF.

The chain employs TRBV15 and TRBJ2-7; D is unclear. Trimming pared 4 bases from V and 4 bases from J, leaving 20 bases between. This CDR3 region has 16 residues. Per germline, CDR1 LNHNV and CDR2 YYDKDF (reference sequence). CDR3 amino acids: CATSTQSPFSTYEQYF. As DNA, the CDR3 is TGTGCCACCAGCACTCAATCCCCTTTCAGCACGTACGAGCAGTACTTC.

The rearrangement uses TRBV28 and TRBJ1-4, with D hard to call. Trimming shortened V by 7 bases and J by 5 bases, and 5 bases separated the two germline ends. Germline V lookup: CDR1 MDHEN, CDR2 SYDVKM. The CDR3 extends over 11 amino acids. CDR3 nucleotide sequence: TGTGCCAGCAACGGGAATGAAAAACTGTTTTTT. It specifies CASNGNEKLFF.

The chain joins TRBV9 to TRBJ2-3, with D tentatively TRBD1 or TRBD2 (6 bases each). The CDR3 loop spans 15 amino acids. Germline lookup yields CDR1 SGDLS and CDR2 YYNGEE. V lost 3 bases to trimming and J lost 6 bases, with 17 bases between them. This CDR3 reads CASSAGGGQKDTQYF. The DNA for the CDR3 is TGTGCCAGCAGCGCCGGGGGAGGACAGAAGGATACGCAGTATTTT.

This chain connects TRBV29-1 to TRBJ1-1, with D perhaps matching TRBD1 (6 bases). Germline loops: CDR1 SQVTM, CDR2 ANQGSEA. The V and J ends lost 7 bases and 3 bases respectively, with 15 bases between them. The CDR3 has 13 amino acids. CDR3: CSAYRDPDTEAFF. The CDR3 DNA follows: TGCAGCGCTTACAGGGATCCCGACACTGAAGCTTTCTTT.

The chain has TRBV9 and TRBJ1-1, with 7 bases fitting TRBD1. Germline CDR1 SGDLS, CDR2 YYNGEE. The CDR3 runs 16 residues. The junction had 6 bases not matched to a gene; V was cut back by 0 bases and J by 1 base. CDR3 nucleotide sequence: TGTGCCAGCAGCGTAGGACAGGGAGGCACGAACACTGAAGCTTTCTTT. Protein: CASSVGQGGTNTEAFF.

The genes are TRBV5-1 and TRBJ2-3, with 8 bases that match TRBD1. Germline V gene lookup returns CDR1 SGHRS and CDR2 YFSETQ. The CDR3 totals 14 residues. The trim removed 6 bases at V and 4 bases at J, leaving 7 bases unmatched. The CDR3 loop is CASTPGQASDTQYF. CDR3 nucleotide sequence: TGCGCCAGCACACCGGGACAGGCATCAGATACGCAGTATTTT.

Points on this clone: This specimen includes other DNA sequences encoding the same CDR3. The rearrangement uses TRBV30 and TRBJ2-7; D assignment may be TRBD1 or TRBD2 (5 bases each). The germline V and J ends were trimmed by 2 bases and 3 bases, with 8 bases remaining between them. The CDR3 totals 12 residues. Germline CDR1 reads GTSNPN; CDR2 reads SVGIG (reference sequence). CDR3 region: CAWSRGGYEQYF. CDR3 DNA: TGTGCCTGGAGTCGGGGCGGCTACGAGCAGTACTTC.

The J gene is TRBJ1-2, the V gene TRBV29-1; no definite D call. The V gene's germline CDR1 is SQVTM and CDR2 ANQGSEA. V was shortened by 4 bases and J by 8 bases, with 14 bases between the two germline ends. This CDR3 contains 12 residues. The CDR3 region has the DNA TGCAGCGTTGGACCCGCGGACGGAGGCTACACCTTC. Its translation: CSVGPADGGYTF.

This CDR3 reads CAIMKANTGELFF. CDR3 coding DNA: TGTGCCATCATGAAAGCGAACACCGGGGAGCTGTTTTTT. The chain uses TRBV10-3 and TRBJ2-2; D is unresolved. This CDR3 contains 13 residues. From germline, CDR1 is ENHRY and CDR2 SYGVKD. V shed 7 bases and J shed 0 bases, with 6 bases lying between them.

The rearrangement links TRBV27 to TRBJ2-3; 13 nucleotides line up with TRBD2. The V segment lost 7 bases and the J segment 6 bases; nucleotides outside the gene matches: 7. CDR3 size: 15 residues. Germline V gene lookup returns CDR1 MNHEY and CDR2 SMNVEV (reference sequence). CDR3 DNA sequence: TGTGCCAGCACCATGACTAGCGGGAGGCTGGATACGCAGTATTTT. As protein: CASTMTSGRLDTQYF.

This chain joins TRBV9 and TRBJ2-1; D call uncertain. V was pared by 2 bases and J by 8 bases, with 14 bases between. In germline, CDR1 is SGDLS, CDR2 YYNGEE. The CDR3 is 14 amino acids. CDR3 region: CASSVRPSQHEQFF. In DNA, the CDR3 is TGTGCCAGCAGCGTGAGGCCTAGTCAACATGAGCAGTTCTTC.

This clone was counted once. V usage is TRBV28 and J usage is TRBJ2-3, with 7 bases that match TRBD2. With V trimmed by 6 bases and J by 5 bases, 14 bases remained unmatched. Germline CDR1 is MDHEN and CDR2 is SYDVKM. The CDR3 contains 16 residues. CDR3 sequence (DNA): TGTGCCAGCAGCGCTGATACTAGCGCCCAGGGAGATACGCAGTATTTT. It specifies CASSADTSAQGDTQYF. Combining the CDR3 with reference TRBV28 and TRBJ2-3 gives the whole variable domain DVKVTQSSRYLVKRTGEKVFLECVQDMDHENMFWYRQDPGLGLRLIYFSYDVKMKEKGDIPEGYSVSREKKERFSLILESASTNQTSMYLCASSADTSAQGDTQYFGPGTRLTVL.

V and J are TRBV12-1 and TRBJ1-1; the table's D call TRBD1 went unverified against the DNA. TRBV12-1 is a pseudogene. CDR3 size: 14 residues. The CDR3 nucleotides are TGTGCCAGCAGCTTTGAACACCCGAACACTGAAGCTTTCTTT. This codes for CASSFEHPNTEAFF.

This clone appeared a single time. V and J are TRBV28 and TRBJ2-1; the match to TRBD1 covers 10 bases. CDR3 length: 15 amino acids. V gave up 5 bases and J gave up 5 bases; unmatched junction bases: 6. Germline CDR1 reads MDHEN; CDR2 reads SYDVKM. CDR3 sequence reads: CASSRPGQGNNEQFF. The CDR3 region has the DNA TGTGCCAGCAGTCGACCGGGACAGGGGAACAATGAGCAGTTCTTC.

The chain employs TRBV29-1 and TRBJ2-1, with D perhaps given as TRBD1 or TRBD2 (5 bases each). This CDR3 comprises 15 residues. V dropped 3 bases and J dropped 2 bases, with 14 bases sitting between them. Germline V gene data show CDR1 as SQVTM and CDR2 as ANQGSEA. This CDR3 is CSVETPGTAYNEQFF. For the CDR3, the DNA is TGCAGCGTTGAGACCCCCGGGACGGCCTACAATGAGCAGTTCTTC.

The chain employs TRBV18 and TRBJ2-2; TRBD1 is a possible D gene (5 bases). Trimming stripped 2 bases from V and 2 bases from J, with 9 bases between. Germline V CDR1 and CDR2: KGHSH, LQKENI. The CDR3 loop spans 15 amino acids. CDR3 sequence reads: CASSPDSGNTGELFF. In nucleotides, the CDR3 is TGTGCCAGCTCACCAGACAGTGGAAACACCGGGGAGCTGTTTTTT.

The CDR3 reads CASSLGGRAPHEQYF. In DNA, the CDR3 is TGTGCCAGCAGCTTGGGCGGGAGGGCCCCCCACGAGCAGTACTTC. The chain links TRBV7-6 to TRBJ2-7; TRBD2 matches 9 bases. J was trimmed by 5 bases and V by 3 bases; bases with no gene match: 8. The CDR3 totals 15 residues. Germline CDR1 and CDR2: SGHVS and FNYEAQ. Drawing the rest from reference TRBV7-6 and TRBJ2-7, the complete variable domain is GAGVSQSPRYKVTKRGQDVALRCDPISGHVSLYWYRQALGQGPEFLTYFNYEAQQDKSGLPNDRFSAERPEGSISTLTIQRTEQRDSAMYRCASSLGGRAPHEQYFGPGTRLTVT.

The chain recombines TRBV20-1 with TRBJ2-7, with a possible D match to TRBD1 (5 bases). The CDR3 spans 11 residues. Deletions cut 7 bases from V and 3 bases from J, with 10 bases between. Germline CDR1 reads DFQATT; CDR2 reads SNEGSKA (reference sequence). The CDR3 protein is CSGDRGYEQYF. CDR3 in DNA: TGCAGTGGAGATAGGGGCTACGAGCAGTACTTC.

The rearrangement uses TRBV28 and TRBJ2-7; perhaps D is TRBD1 or TRBD2 (5 bases each). Germline lookup yields CDR1 MDHEN and CDR2 SYDVKM. V was trimmed by 5 bases and J by 6 bases, leaving 14 bases between them. The CDR3 consists of 13 residues. DNA of the CDR3: TGTGCCAGCAGTGGGGGATCGGTCCGCGAGCAGTACTTC. Its protein is CASSGGSVREQYF. The full variable domain, rest sourced from reference TRBV28 and TRBJ2-7, is DVKVTQSSRYLVKRTGEKVFLECVQDMDHENMFWYRQDPGLGLRLIYFSYDVKMKEKGDIPEGYSVSREKKERFSLILESASTNQTSMYLCASSGGSVREQYFGPGTRLTVT.

The table lists this clone with a count of one. The chain is built from TRBV9 and TRBJ2-1, with D possibly called TRBD1 or TRBD2 (5 bases each). Germline V gene lookup returns CDR1 SGDLS and CDR2 YYNGEE. V gave up 1 base and J gave up 7 bases, with 15 bases separating them. This CDR3 is 15 amino acids long. CDR3 sequence (DNA): TGTGCCAGCAGCGTATCCTCAGGGCGAGGGAATGAGCAGTTCTTC. This gives the protein CASSVSSGRGNEQFF.

The chain has TRBV7-2 and TRBJ2-3; D is uncertain. Germline CDR1 reads SGHTA; CDR2 reads FQGNSA. CDR3 size: 11 residues. The V gene lost 5 bases and the J gene lost 6 bases, with 6 bases spanning the gap. CDR3 DNA sequence: TGTGCCAGCAGCAACTACGATACGCAGTATTTT. Translated, it gives CASSNYDTQYF.

A remark on this clone: The sample contains more than one DNA sequence encoding this CDR3. The rearrangement uses TRBV28 and TRBJ1-5, with D possibly matching TRBD1 (5 bases). CDR3 length: 15 residues. Trimming pared 1 base from V and 0 bases from J, leaving 7 bases between. Germline CDR1 reads MDHEN; CDR2 reads SYDVKM. Here the CDR3 DNA reads TGTGCCAGCAGTTTATACAGGAATAGCAATCAGCCCCAGCATTTT. This codes for CASSLYRNSNQPQHF.

The chain employs TRBV30 and TRBJ1-1, with a possible D match to TRBD1 (6 bases). V was pared by 0 bases and J by 6 bases, with 8 bases between. The CDR3 has 12 residues. The germline gives CDR1 GTSNPN, CDR2 SVGIG (reference sequence). The CDR3 DNA follows: TGTGCCTGGAGTGTGGGGGCCTCTGAAGCTTTCTTT. This translates into CAWSVGASEAFF.

The rearrangement uses TRBV4-1 and TRBJ2-1; a weak D match, TRBD2 (6 bases). Germline CDR1 reads MGHRA; CDR2 reads YSYEKL. There are 15 residues in the CDR3. Trimming shortened V by 0 bases and J by 0 bases, and 6 bases separated the two germline ends. CDR3 sequence (DNA): TGCGCCAGCAGCCAAGAGACTAGCTCCTACAATGAGCAGTTCTTC. Its translation: CASSQETSSYNEQFF.

The chain is built from TRBV6-5 and TRBJ2-1; TRBD2 agrees at 13 bases. CDR3 size: 15 residues. The V and J ends lost 6 bases and 6 bases, in that order; junction bases with no gene match: 5. Germline lookup yields CDR1 MNHEY and CDR2 SVGAGI. The CDR3 coding sequence is TGTGCCAGCAGCCGAGGACTAGCGGGAGTCAATGAGCAGTTCTTC. Protein sequence: CASSRGLAGVNEQFF.

The chain couples TRBV7-9 to TRBJ2-1; possible D gene TRBD2, 6 bases. CDR3 size: 11 residues. Trimming removed 10 bases at V and 8 bases at J, with 12 bases between. CDR1 is SEHNR, CDR2 FQNEAQ, per germline (reference sequence). The CDR3 DNA follows: TGTGCCAAAGGCGGGGAAGATGAGCAGTTCTTC. It yields the protein CAKGGEDEQFF. Full variable domain (remainder filled in from reference TRBV7-9 and TRBJ2-1): DTGVSQNPRHKITKRGQNVTFRCDPISEHNRLYWYRQTLGQGPEFLTYFQNEAQLEKSRLLSDRFSAERPKGSFSTLEIQRTEQGDSAMYLCAKGGEDEQFFGPGTRLTVL.

This clone was detected once. The chain couples TRBV29-1 to TRBJ2-5, with a tentative D call TRBD1 (6 bases). This CDR3 has 14 amino acids. V was shortened by 7 bases and J by 2 bases, with 17 bases between the two germline ends. The V gene's germline CDR1 is SQVTM and CDR2 ANQGSEA. Here the CDR3 reads CSATPGTYQETQYF. The CDR3 DNA follows: TGCAGCGCCACCCCCGGGACATATCAAGAGACCCAGTACTTC.

J is TRBJ1-4 and V is TRBV6-1, with D unresolved. Germline loops: CDR1 MNHNS, CDR2 SASEGT. With 5 bases removed from V and 8 bases from J, the gap between germline ends came to 12 bases. This CDR3 contains 13 residues. The CDR3 sequence: CASSPLVGEKLFF. The CDR3 DNA sequence: TGTGCCAGCAGTCCGCTCGTCGGAGAAAAACTGTTTTTT.